This T cell receptor (beta chain) came from a study of shared clonotypes between healthy human individuals. Terminally differentiated effector memory CD45RA+ cells were left out of the naive CD8 fraction, which was CD45RO-negative and positively selected for CCR7. The CDR3 covers 20 residues. Looked up from germline, CDR1 is MDHEN and CDR2 is SYDVKM. J gave up 0 bases and V 6 bases, and 14 bases lay outside the gene matches. Clones were sequenced by immunoSEQ multiplex PCR, and TCRdb holds only the in-frame ones, with some missing. The sample has about 1,900,000 clones, about 95% seen once. The source of this sequence is a man between 18 and 29 years old in good health. The chain couples TRBV28 to TRBJ2-1; 13 bases are a match to TRBD2. The source material was naive CD8+ T cells sorted from blood. This CDR3 reads CASSLPGLAGYHSSYNEQFF. DNA of the CDR3: TGTGCCAGCAGCCTCCCGGGACTAGCGGGGTACCATAGCTCCTACAATGAGCAGTTCTTC. The variable domain in full, with the rest retrieved from reference TRBV28 and TRBJ2-1, is DVKVTQSSRYLVKRTGEKVFLECVQDMDHENMFWYRQDPGLGLRLIYFSYDVKMKEKGDIPEGYSVSREKKERFSLILESASTNQTSMYLCASSLPGLAGYHSSYNEQFFGPGTRLTVL.